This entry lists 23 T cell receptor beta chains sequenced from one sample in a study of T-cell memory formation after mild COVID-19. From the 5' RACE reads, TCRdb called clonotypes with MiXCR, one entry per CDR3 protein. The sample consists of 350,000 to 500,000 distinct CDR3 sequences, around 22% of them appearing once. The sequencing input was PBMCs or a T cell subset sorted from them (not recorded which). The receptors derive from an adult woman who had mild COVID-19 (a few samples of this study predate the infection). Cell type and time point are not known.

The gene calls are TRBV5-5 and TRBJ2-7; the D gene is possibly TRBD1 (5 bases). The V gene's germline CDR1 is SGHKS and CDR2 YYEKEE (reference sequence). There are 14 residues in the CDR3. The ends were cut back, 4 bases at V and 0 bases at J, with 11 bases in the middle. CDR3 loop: CASSVDTISYEQYF. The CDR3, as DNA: TGTGCCAGCAGCGTGGACACTATCTCCTACGAGCAGTACTTC.

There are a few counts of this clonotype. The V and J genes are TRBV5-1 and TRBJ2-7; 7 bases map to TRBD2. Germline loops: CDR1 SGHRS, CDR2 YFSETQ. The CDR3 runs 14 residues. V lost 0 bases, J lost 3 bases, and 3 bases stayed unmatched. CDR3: CASSLALASYEQYF. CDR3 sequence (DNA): TGCGCCAGCAGCTTGGCACTAGCGAGCTACGAGCAGTACTTC.

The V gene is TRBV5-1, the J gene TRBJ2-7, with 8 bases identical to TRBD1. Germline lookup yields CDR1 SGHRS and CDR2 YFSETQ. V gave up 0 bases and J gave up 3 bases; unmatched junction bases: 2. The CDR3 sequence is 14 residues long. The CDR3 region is CASSLDGQGYEQYF. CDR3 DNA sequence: TGCGCCAGCAGCTTGGACGGACAGGGCTACGAGCAGTACTTC. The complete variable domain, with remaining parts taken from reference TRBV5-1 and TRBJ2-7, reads KAGVTQTPRYLIKTRGQQVTLSCSPISGHRSVSWYQQTPGQGLQFLFEYFSETQRNKGNFPGRFSGRQFSNSRSEMNVSTLELGDSALYLCASSLDGQGYEQYFGPGTRLTVT.

Here the CDR3 reads CASSFSGQAYEQYF. The CDR3 DNA reads as TGTGCCAGCAGTTTCTCGGGGCAGGCCTACGAGCAGTACTTC. The J gene is TRBJ2-7, the V gene TRBV27, with D perhaps TRBD1 or TRBD2 (5 bases each). Deletions cut 3 bases from V and 2 bases from J, with 11 bases between. Germline CDR1 and CDR2: MNHEY and SMNVEV (reference sequence). The CDR3 runs to 14 residues.

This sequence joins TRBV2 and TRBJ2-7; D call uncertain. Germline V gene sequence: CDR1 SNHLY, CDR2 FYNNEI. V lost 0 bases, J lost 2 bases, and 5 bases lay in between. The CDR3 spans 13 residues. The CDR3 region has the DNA TGTGCCAGCAGTGAAGCGACCCCCTACGAGCAGTACTTC. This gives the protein CASSEATPYEQYF.

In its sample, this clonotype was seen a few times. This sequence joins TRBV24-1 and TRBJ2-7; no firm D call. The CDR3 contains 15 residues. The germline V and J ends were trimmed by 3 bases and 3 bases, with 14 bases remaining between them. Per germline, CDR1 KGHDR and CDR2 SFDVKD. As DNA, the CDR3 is TGTGCCACCAGTGATGGACCCGCGTCATACTACGAGCAGTACTTC. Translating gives CATSDGPASYYEQYF.

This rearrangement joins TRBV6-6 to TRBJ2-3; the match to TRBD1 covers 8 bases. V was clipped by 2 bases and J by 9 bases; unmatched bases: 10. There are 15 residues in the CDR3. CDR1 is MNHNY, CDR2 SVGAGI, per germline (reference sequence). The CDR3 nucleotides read TGTGCCAGCAGTTACCGGACAGGGTATAGTGTGACGCAGTATTTT. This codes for CASSYRTGYSVTQYF.

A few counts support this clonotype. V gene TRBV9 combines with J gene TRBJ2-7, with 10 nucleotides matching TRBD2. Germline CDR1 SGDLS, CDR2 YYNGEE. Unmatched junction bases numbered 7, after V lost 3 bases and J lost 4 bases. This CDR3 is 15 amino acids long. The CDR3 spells CASSEQAGGLYEQYF. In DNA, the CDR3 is TGTGCCAGCAGCGAGCAAGCGGGGGGGCTATACGAGCAGTACTTC.

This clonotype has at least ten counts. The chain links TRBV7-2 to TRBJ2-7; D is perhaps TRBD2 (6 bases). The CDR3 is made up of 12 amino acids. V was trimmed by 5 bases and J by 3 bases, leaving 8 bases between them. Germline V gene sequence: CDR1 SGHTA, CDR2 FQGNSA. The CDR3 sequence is CASSRAGYEQYF. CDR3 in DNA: TGTGCCAGCAGCCGAGCGGGCTACGAGCAGTACTTC.

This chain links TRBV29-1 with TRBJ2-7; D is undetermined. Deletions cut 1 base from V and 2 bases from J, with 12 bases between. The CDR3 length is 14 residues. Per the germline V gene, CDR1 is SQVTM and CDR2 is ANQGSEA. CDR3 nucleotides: TGCAGCGTTGAAGGGTTAAAGAATGCCTACGAGCAGTACTTC. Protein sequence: CSVEGLKNAYEQYF.

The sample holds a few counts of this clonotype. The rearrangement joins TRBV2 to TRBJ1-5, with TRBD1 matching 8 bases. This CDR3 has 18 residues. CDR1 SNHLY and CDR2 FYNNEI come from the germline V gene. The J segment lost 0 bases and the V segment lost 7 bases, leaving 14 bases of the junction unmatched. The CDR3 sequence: CASNRDRNIGYSNQPQHF. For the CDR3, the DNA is TGTGCCAGCAACAGGGACAGGAACATAGGATATAGCAATCAGCCCCAGCATTTT. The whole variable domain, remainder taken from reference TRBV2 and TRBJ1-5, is EPEVTQTPSHQVTQMGQEVILRCVPISNHLYFYWYRQILGQKVEFLVSFYNNEISEKSEIFDDQFSVERPDGSNFTLKIRSTKLEDSAMYFCASNRDRNIGYSNQPQHFGDGTRLSIL.

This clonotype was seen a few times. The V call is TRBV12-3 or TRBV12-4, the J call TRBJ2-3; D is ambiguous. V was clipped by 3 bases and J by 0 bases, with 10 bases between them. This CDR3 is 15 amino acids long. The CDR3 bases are TGTGCCAGCAGTTTTGGCCAACTCAGCACAGATACGCAGTATTTT. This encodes CASSFGQLSTDTQYF.

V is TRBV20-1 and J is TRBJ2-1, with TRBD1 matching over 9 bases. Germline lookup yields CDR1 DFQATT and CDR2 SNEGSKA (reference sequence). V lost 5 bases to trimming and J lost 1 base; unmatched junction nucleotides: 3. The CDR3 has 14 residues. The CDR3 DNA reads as TGCAGTGCTCCTGGACAGGGGTCCTACAATGAGCAGTTCTTC. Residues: CSAPGQGSYNEQFF.

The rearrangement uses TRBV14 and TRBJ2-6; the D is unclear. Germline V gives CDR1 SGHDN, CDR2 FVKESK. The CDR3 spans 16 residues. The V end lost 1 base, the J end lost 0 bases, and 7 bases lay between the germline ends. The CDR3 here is CASSQGGYSGANVLTF. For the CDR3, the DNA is TGTGCCAGCAGCCAAGGCGGATACTCTGGGGCCAACGTCCTGACTTTC. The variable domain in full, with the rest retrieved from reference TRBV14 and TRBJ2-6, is EAGVTQFPSHSVIEKGQTVTLRCDPISGHDNLYWYRRVMGKEIKFLLHFVKESKQDESGMPNNRFLAERTGGTYSTLKVQPAELEDSGVYFCASSQGGYSGANVLTFGAGSRLTVL.

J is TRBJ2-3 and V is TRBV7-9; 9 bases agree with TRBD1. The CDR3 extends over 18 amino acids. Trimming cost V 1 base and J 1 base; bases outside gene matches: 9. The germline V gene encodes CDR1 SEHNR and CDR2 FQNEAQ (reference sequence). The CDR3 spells CASSLVKLRDRGTDTQYF. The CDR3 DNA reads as TGTGCCAGCAGCTTAGTAAAATTGAGGGACAGGGGCACAGATACGCAGTATTTT.

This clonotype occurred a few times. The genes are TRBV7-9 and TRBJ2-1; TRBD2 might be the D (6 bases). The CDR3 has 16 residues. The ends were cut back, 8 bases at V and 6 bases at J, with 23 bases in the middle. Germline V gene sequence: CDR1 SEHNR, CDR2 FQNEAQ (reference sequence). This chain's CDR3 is CASRRGNAHVSNEQFF. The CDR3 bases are TGTGCCAGCCGTCGCGGGAATGCCCACGTGTCCAATGAGCAGTTCTTC. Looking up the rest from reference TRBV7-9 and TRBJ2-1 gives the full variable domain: DTGVSQNPRHKITKRGQNVTFRCDPISEHNRLYWYRQTLGQGPEFLTYFQNEAQLEKSRLLSDRFSAERPKGSFSTLEIQRTEQGDSAMYLCASRRGNAHVSNEQFFGPGTRLTVL.

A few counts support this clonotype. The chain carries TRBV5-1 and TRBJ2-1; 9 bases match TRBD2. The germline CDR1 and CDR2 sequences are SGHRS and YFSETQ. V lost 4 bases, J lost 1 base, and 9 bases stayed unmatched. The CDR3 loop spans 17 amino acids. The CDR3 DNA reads TGCGCCAGCAGCAACCCTGAGACTAGCGGATCCTACAATGAGCAGTTCTTC. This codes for CASSNPETSGSYNEQFF.

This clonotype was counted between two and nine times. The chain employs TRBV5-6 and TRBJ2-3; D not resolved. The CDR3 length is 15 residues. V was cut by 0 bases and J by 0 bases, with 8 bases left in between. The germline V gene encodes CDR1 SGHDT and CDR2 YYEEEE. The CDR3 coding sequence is TGTGCCAGCAGCTTGGGTGCAACGAGCACAGATACGCAGTATTTT. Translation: CASSLGATSTDTQYF.

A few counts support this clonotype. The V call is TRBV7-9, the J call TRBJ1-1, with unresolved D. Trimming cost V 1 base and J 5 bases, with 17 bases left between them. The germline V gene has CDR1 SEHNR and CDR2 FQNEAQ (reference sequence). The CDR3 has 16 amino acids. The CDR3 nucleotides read TGTGCCAGCAGCTTAGAGTTCGGGCCGGGAGGGACTGAAGCTTTCTTT. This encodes CASSLEFGPGGTEAFF. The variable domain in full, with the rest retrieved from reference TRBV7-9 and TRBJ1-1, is DTGVSQNPRHKITKRGQNVTFRCDPISEHNRLYWYRQTLGQGPEFLTYFQNEAQLEKSRLLSDRFSAERPKGSFSTLEIQRTEQGDSAMYLCASSLEFGPGGTEAFFGQGTRLTVV.

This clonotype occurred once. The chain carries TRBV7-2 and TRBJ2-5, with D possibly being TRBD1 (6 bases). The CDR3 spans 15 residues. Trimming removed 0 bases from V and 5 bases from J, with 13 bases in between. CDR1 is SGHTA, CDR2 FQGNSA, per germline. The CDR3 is CASSLAGTPGETQYF. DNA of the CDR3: TGTGCCAGCAGCTTAGCCGGGACACCGGGCGAGACCCAGTACTTC. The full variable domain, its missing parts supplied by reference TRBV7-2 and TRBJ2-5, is GAGVSQSPSNKVTEKGKDVELRCDPISGHTALYWYRQSLGQGLEFLIYFQGNSAPDKSGLPSDRFSAERTGGSVSTLTIQRTQQEDSAVYLCASSLAGTPGETQYFGPGTRLLVL.

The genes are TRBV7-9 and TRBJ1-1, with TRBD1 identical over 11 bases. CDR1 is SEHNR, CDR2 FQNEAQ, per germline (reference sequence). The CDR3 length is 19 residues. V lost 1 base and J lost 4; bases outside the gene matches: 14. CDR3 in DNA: TGTGCCAGCAGCTTAGGGGGAGCCGGGACAGGGGGACCCATCACTGAAGCTTTCTTT. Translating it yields CASSLGGAGTGGPITEAFF.

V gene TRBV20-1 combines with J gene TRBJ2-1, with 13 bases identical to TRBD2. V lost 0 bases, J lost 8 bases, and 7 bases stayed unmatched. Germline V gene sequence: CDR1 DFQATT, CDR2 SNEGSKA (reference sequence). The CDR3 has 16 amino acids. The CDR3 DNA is TGCAGTGCTAGAGATTCCTTAGGACTAGCGGGAGATGAGCAGTTCTTC. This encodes CSARDSLGLAGDEQFF.

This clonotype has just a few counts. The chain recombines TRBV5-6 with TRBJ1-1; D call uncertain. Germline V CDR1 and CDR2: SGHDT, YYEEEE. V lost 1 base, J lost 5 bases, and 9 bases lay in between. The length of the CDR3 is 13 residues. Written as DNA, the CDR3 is TGTGCCAGCAGCTTGCAACTAAAGACTGAAGCTTTCTTT. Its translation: CASSLQLKTEAFF.